A selection of T cell receptor beta chains follows, all from one sample in a study of human T cells and chemical hapten exposure. TCRdb re-called the RACE reads with MiXCR, one entry per CDR3 protein. The sample has under 200,000 distinct CDR3 sequences, almost 30% seen once. Sequences were derived from whole blood, sampled in connection with sensitization to the hapten diphenylcyclopropenone (DPC). These receptors were collected from a woman aged 30 to 39 with alopecia areata. Some clones in this sample may be carry-over from other donors' samples. Each CDR3 is given with its conserved first and last residue.

J gene: TRBJ1-4; V gene: TRBV28; CDR3 protein: CASSALTGGHEKLFF
J gene: TRBJ2-1; V gene: TRBV4-1; CDR3 protein: CASSSVSQGAYEQFF
J gene: TRBJ2-7; V gene: TRBV9; CDR3 protein: CASSVGGTDFYEQYF
J gene: TRBJ2-7; V gene: TRBV21-1; CDR3 protein: CASTEGSRDGARGYEQYF
J gene: TRBJ2-1; V gene: TRBV11-2; CDR3 protein: CASSPSDQVPFF
J gene: TRBJ1-6; V gene: TRBV11-1; CDR3 protein: CASSLRGDSPLHF
J gene: TRBJ1-4; V gene: TRBV20-1; CDR3 protein: CSAMVGGPNEKLFF
J gene: TRBJ2-3; V gene: TRBV5-1; CDR3 protein: CASSLSGPYTQYF
J gene: TRBJ1-1; V gene: TRBV10-2; CDR3 protein: CASTGFTEAFF
J gene: TRBJ2-3; V gene: TRBV29-1; CDR3 protein: CSVAQGTDTQYF
J gene: TRBJ2-7; V gene: TRBV5-1; CDR3 protein: CASSFDRGYEQYF
J gene: TRBJ2-1; V gene: TRBV10-3; CDR3 protein: CAITDESRYNEQFF
J gene: TRBJ1-3; V gene: TRBV14; CDR3 protein: CASSPTGRSGNTIYF
J gene: TRBJ2-3; V gene: TRBV5-4; CDR3 protein: CASSSLGKTDTQYF
J gene: TRBJ2-5; V gene: TRBV7-2; CDR3 protein: CASSLNYPVETQYF
J gene: TRBJ1-1; V gene: TRBV5-1; CDR3 protein: CASSLTGGDTEAFF
J gene: TRBJ1-1; V gene: TRBV7-2; CDR3 protein: CASSLARGHTEAFF
J gene: TRBJ2-5; V gene: TRBV29-1; CDR3 protein: CSAGEGETQYF
J gene: TRBJ2-1; V gene: TRBV4-1; CDR3 protein: CASSQISGRDPWGQFF
J gene: TRBJ1-5; V gene: TRBV28; CDR3 protein: CASSLYPGRVGQPQHF
J gene: TRBJ1-1; V gene: TRBV5-1; CDR3 protein: CASSSGGWGNTEAFF
J gene: TRBJ2-3; V gene: TRBV2; CDR3 protein: CASSFRDIDTQYF
J gene: TRBJ2-3; V gene: TRBV20-1; CDR3 protein: CSARVPTSGGHTQYF
J gene: TRBJ2-5; V gene: TRBV20-1; CDR3 protein: CSARSGQGRETQYF
J gene: TRBJ2-1; V gene: TRBV24-1; CDR3 protein: CATSDRLAGGSEQFF
J gene: TRBJ2-1; V gene: TRBV6-2/TRBV6-3; CDR3 protein: CASSFRLAGGGGYNEQFF
J gene: TRBJ1-6; V gene: TRBV25-1; CDR3 protein: CASIPRINSPLHF
J gene: TRBJ2-3; V gene: TRBV20-1; CDR3 protein: CSARREDTQYF
J gene: TRBJ2-1; V gene: TRBV11-2; CDR3 protein: CASSPLAGGPYEQFF
J gene: TRBJ1-2; V gene: TRBV2; CDR3 protein: CASIENYGYTF
J gene: TRBJ2-5; V gene: TRBV15; CDR3 protein: CATSPTAPRETQYF
J gene: TRBJ1-1; V gene: TRBV10-1; CDR3 protein: CASSESKAVNTEAFF
J gene: TRBJ2-1; V gene: TRBV4-3; CDR3 protein: CASSQDIGTGNEQFF
J gene: TRBJ2-1; V gene: TRBV4-1; CDR3 protein: CASSHPIGDRSYNEQFF
J gene: TRBJ2-2; V gene: TRBV7-2; CDR3 protein: CASSRDLTSTGELFF
J gene: TRBJ1-2; V gene: TRBV10-3; CDR3 protein: CAIRSGPPADYGYTF
J gene: TRBJ2-6; V gene: TRBV20-1; CDR3 protein: CSSFSGSGANVLTF
J gene: TRBJ2-2; V gene: TRBV28; CDR3 protein: CASSLHGANTGELFF
J gene: TRBJ2-3; V gene: TRBV5-1; CDR3 protein: CASSGTGTADTQYF